Shown below are 32 T cell receptor beta chains from a single sample sequenced in a study of T cell responses to AZD1222 COVID-19 vaccine. The table came from immunoSEQ multiplex PCR; TCRdb's copy has only in-frame clones and leaves some out. The data hold some 120,000 clones, with around 90% observed a single time. The source material was peripheral blood, sampled on day 0 of AZD1222 vaccination. Every receptor here comes from an adult in good health.

This sequence joins TRBV7-9 and TRBJ1-2, with 8 bases aligning to TRBD1. The CDR3 covers 15 residues. Germline loops: CDR1 SEHNR, CDR2 FQNEAQ (reference sequence). The ends lost 5 bases at V and 7 bases at J; junction bases unmatched: 12. The chain's CDR3 is CASSTGAGGSAGYTF. The DNA of the CDR3 is TGTGCCAGCAGCACCGGGGCAGGGGGCTCTGCTGGCTACACCTTC.

This clone was observed a handful of times. The rearrangement joins TRBV5-6 to TRBJ1-5, with D unclear. This CDR3 region has 14 residues. V was shortened by 1 base and J by 5 bases, with 10 bases between the two germline ends. The germline V gene has CDR1 SGHDT and CDR2 YYEEEE. DNA of the CDR3: TGTGCCAGCAGCTTGAGGAGCCTGGATCAGCCCCAGCATTTT. Protein product: CASSLRSLDQPQHF.

This rearrangement joins TRBV4-1 to TRBJ2-2, with D possibly being TRBD1 (6 bases). This CDR3 spans 14 amino acids. The V gene lost 5 bases and the J gene lost 6 bases, with 13 bases spanning the gap. Looked up from germline, CDR1 is MGHRA and CDR2 is YSYEKL. CDR3 residues: CASSARAGAGELFF. CDR3 DNA sequence: TGCGCCAGCAGCGCTCGTGCAGGGGCCGGGGAGCTGTTTTTT.

The gene calls are TRBV4-1 and TRBJ1-5; possibly TRBD1 for D (5 bases). Germline CDR1 reads MGHRA; CDR2 reads YSYEKL. The V end lost 5 bases, the J end lost 0 bases, and 11 bases lay between the germline ends. This CDR3 comprises 15 residues. CDR3 nucleotide sequence: TGCGCCAGCAGCGTTACAGGTAATAGCAATCAGCCCCAGCATTTT. This gives the protein CASSVTGNSNQPQHF.

The V gene is TRBV10-3, the J gene TRBJ2-7, with 9 positions matching TRBD1. With V trimmed by 3 bases and J by 0 bases, 3 bases remained unmatched. The CDR3 is 15 amino acids. Germline V gene lookup returns CDR1 ENHRY and CDR2 SYGVKD. CDR3 nucleotide sequence: TGTGCCATCAGTGACGGGACAGGGAACTCCTACGAGCAGTACTTC. It specifies CAISDGTGNSYEQYF.

The chain has TRBV28 and TRBJ1-5; D may be TRBD1 (6 bases). The CDR3 loop spans 16 amino acids. Germline V lookup: CDR1 MDHEN, CDR2 SYDVKM. V shed 2 bases and J shed 5 bases, with 16 bases lying between them. The CDR3 coding sequence is TGTGCCAGCAGTTTAGAGGGCAGGGGCGGTTATCAGCCCCAGCATTTT. Protein sequence: CASSLEGRGGYQPQHF.

The chain carries TRBV7-2 and TRBJ2-3; D gene uncertain. Germline CDR1 reads SGHTA; CDR2 reads FQGNSA. Between the trimmed V and J ends, which lost 1 base and 0 bases, there was a span of 8 bases. This CDR3 region has 15 residues. DNA of the CDR3: TGTGCCAGCAGCTTAGGGGTGGGAAGCACAGATACGCAGTATTTT. Amino acid sequence: CASSLGVGSTDTQYF.

The chain links TRBV7-9 to TRBJ2-5; 12 bases fit TRBD2. The germline gives CDR1 SEHNR, CDR2 FQNEAQ (reference sequence). The V and J ends lost 1 base and 1 base, in that order; junction bases with no gene match: 4. CDR3 length equals 17 residues. The DNA for the CDR3 is TGTGCCAGCAGCTTAGGACTAGCGGGGGCCTCCCAAGAGACCCAGTACTTC. Protein product: CASSLGLAGASQETQYF.

About this clone itself: Other DNA sequences in the sample encode the same CDR3. The chain recombines TRBV7-8 with TRBJ1-5, with TRBD1 identical over 8 bases. This CDR3 has 14 amino acids. V shed 3 bases and J 4 bases; nucleotides not matched to a gene: 2. Germline V gives CDR1 SGHVS, CDR2 FQNEAQ. DNA for the CDR3: TGTGCCAGCAGCTTCACAGGGGGTAATCAGCCCCAGCATTTT. Translating gives CASSFTGGNQPQHF.

This chain uses TRBV30 with TRBJ1-4, with D perhaps matching TRBD1 (5 bases). Per germline, CDR1 GTSNPN and CDR2 SVGIG (reference sequence). The germline V and J ends were trimmed by 2 bases and 0 bases, with 22 bases remaining between them. CDR3 length equals 19 residues. The CDR3 reads CAWSHHGTYGTATNEKLFF. In DNA, the CDR3 is TGTGCCTGGAGTCATCACGGGACGTATGGGACCGCAACTAATGAAAAACTGTTTTTT.

J is TRBJ1-2 and V is TRBV5-4, with 8 bases identical to TRBD1. CDR1 is SGHNT and CDR2 is YYREEE in the germline V gene (reference sequence). This CDR3 comprises 14 residues. With V trimmed by 4 bases and J by 4 bases, 6 bases remained unmatched. This CDR3 reads CASSLGQVIYGYTF. The CDR3 nucleotides read TGTGCCAGCAGCCTGGGACAGGTGATCTATGGCTACACCTTC.

The chain is built from TRBV19 and TRBJ1-5; unclear D gene. Germline V gives CDR1 LNHDA, CDR2 SQIVND (reference sequence). The CDR3 sequence is 14 residues long. V dropped 8 bases and J dropped 0 bases, with 11 bases sitting between them. CDR3 sequence reads: CASGWRASNQPQHF. Written as DNA, the CDR3 is TGTGCCAGTGGTTGGAGGGCTAGCAATCAGCCCCAGCATTTT.

The genes are TRBV3-1 (or the pseudogene TRBV3-2) and TRBJ1-2, with D unclear. CDR3 length: 11 residues. V lost 3 bases and J lost 7, with 6 bases in between. CDR1 is LGHDT, CDR2 YNNKEL, per germline (reference sequence). Here the CDR3 DNA reads TGTGCCAGCAGCCAGAGTTCTGGCTACACCTTC. Translating it yields CASSQSSGYTF.

The J gene is TRBJ1-1, the V gene TRBV14; tentative D call: TRBD1 (5 bases). The germline V and J ends were trimmed by 4 bases and 3 bases, with 12 bases remaining between them. This CDR3 is built from 14 residues. Germline lookup yields CDR1 SGHDN and CDR2 FVKESK. This CDR3 is CASSLRGRDTEAFF. In DNA form, the CDR3 reads TGTGCCAGCAGCCTAAGGGGTCGGGACACTGAAGCTTTCTTT.

The chain recombines TRBV4-1 with TRBJ1-2, with D tentatively TRBD1 (5 bases). The CDR3 runs 14 residues. Germline CDR1 and CDR2: MGHRA and YSYEKL. V lost 2 bases and J 7 bases, leaving 14 bases between the germline ends. The CDR3 DNA sequence: TGCGCCAGCAGCCAACAGAGGACATCAGGTGGCTACACCTTC. Residues: CASSQQRTSGGYTF.

The V call is TRBV25-1, the J call TRBJ1-2, with no clear D. Trimming left V 0 bases short and J 6 bases short, with 8 bases between. The germline V gene has CDR1 MGHDK and CDR2 SYGVNS. CDR3 length: 13 residues. CDR3 amino acids: CASSEYRADGYTF. The CDR3 nucleotides are TGTGCCAGCAGTGAATATAGGGCCGATGGCTACACCTTC.

CDR3 sequence reads: CASSSQGSGGAGGYTF. The CDR3 bases are TGTGCCAGCAGTTCCCAGGGCAGCGGGGGCGCAGGTGGCTACACCTTC. This chain joins TRBV28 and TRBJ1-2; maybe TRBD1 (6 bases). This CDR3 is built from 16 residues. CDR1 is MDHEN and CDR2 is SYDVKM in the germline V gene. The V and J ends lost 4 bases and 7 bases respectively, with 22 bases between them.

The chain recombines TRBV27 with TRBJ2-2; D not resolved. The V gene's germline CDR1 is MNHEY and CDR2 SMNVEV (reference sequence). This CDR3 spans 17 amino acids. V dropped 0 bases and J dropped 6 bases, with 17 bases sitting between them. CDR3 sequence: CASSLSIRQNRPGELFF. In DNA, the CDR3 is TGTGCCAGCAGTTTATCGATTAGGCAGAATAGGCCCGGGGAGCTGTTTTTT.

This clone was observed once. The chain couples TRBV2 to TRBJ2-5; TRBD2 agrees at 7 bases. After removal of 7 bases from V and 5 bases from J, the junction contained 7 bases not matched to a gene. The germline V gene has CDR1 SNHLY and CDR2 FYNNEI. This CDR3 has 13 residues. CDR3 sequence reads: CASTSGGWETQYF. The CDR3 nucleotides are TGTGCCAGCACTTCGGGGGGTTGGGAGACCCAGTACTTC. The full variable domain, with the rest looked up from reference TRBV2 and TRBJ2-5, is EPEVTQTPSHQVTQMGQEVILRCVPISNHLYFYWYRQILGQKVEFLVSFYNNEISEKSEIFDDQFSVERPDGSNFTLKIRSTKLEDSAMYFCASTSGGWETQYFGPGTRLLVL.

The rearrangement uses TRBV19 and TRBJ2-2; D call uncertain. The germline V gene has CDR1 LNHDA and CDR2 SQIVND (reference sequence). The V gene lost 5 bases and the J gene lost 6 bases, with 13 bases spanning the gap. The CDR3 spans 14 residues. The CDR3 sequence: CASSRLAVAGELFF. The CDR3, as DNA: TGTGCCAGTAGTCGACTGGCCGTGGCCGGGGAGCTGTTTTTT.

This rearrangement joins TRBV5-6 to TRBJ1-2; no reliable D call. The CDR3 sequence is 12 residues long. With 6 bases removed from V and 8 bases from J, the gap between germline ends came to 14 bases. The germline V gene has CDR1 SGHDT and CDR2 YYEEEE. The CDR3 DNA reads TGTGCCAGCACCCAGACCGGTCGCGGCTACACCTTC. Protein: CASTQTGRGYTF.

V is TRBV7-9 and J is TRBJ2-3, with 9 bases fitting TRBD1. Germline assignment: CDR1 SEHNR and CDR2 FQNEAQ (reference sequence). This CDR3 spans 15 amino acids. The trim removed 5 bases at V and 7 bases at J, leaving 10 bases unmatched. The CDR3: CASSRAGTGTHTQYF. CDR3 DNA sequence: TGTGCCAGCAGCCGAGCCGGGACAGGGACACATACGCAGTATTTT. The full variable domain, in which reference TRBV7-9 and TRBJ2-3 provide the parts outside the CDR3, is DTGVSQNPRHKITKRGQNVTFRCDPISEHNRLYWYRQTLGQGPEFLTYFQNEAQLEKSRLLSDRFSAERPKGSFSTLEIQRTEQGDSAMYLCASSRAGTGTHTQYFGPGTRLTVL.

This chain connects TRBV19 to TRBJ1-2, with a tentative D call TRBD1 (5 bases). V was pared by 4 bases and J by 5 bases, with 8 bases between. This CDR3 is 12 amino acids long. The germline V gene encodes CDR1 LNHDA and CDR2 SQIVND (reference sequence). CDR3 DNA: TGTGCCAGTAGTACCGACAGATATGGCTACACCTTC. As protein: CASSTDRYGYTF.

The chain recombines TRBV28 with TRBJ1-1; D is unresolved. CDR1 and CDR2 from the germline V gene are MDHEN and SYDVKM. V shed 1 base and J shed 2 bases, with 8 bases lying between them. There are 14 residues in the CDR3. The CDR3 loop is CASSLFPVNTEAFF. The CDR3, as DNA: TGTGCCAGCAGTTTATTCCCGGTAAACACTGAAGCTTTCTTT. Looking up the rest from reference TRBV28 and TRBJ1-1 gives the full variable domain: DVKVTQSSRYLVKRTGEKVFLECVQDMDHENMFWYRQDPGLGLRLIYFSYDVKMKEKGDIPEGYSVSREKKERFSLILESASTNQTSMYLCASSLFPVNTEAFFGQGTRLTVV.

This clone has a single count. This chain uses TRBV7-6 with TRBJ2-5, with 8 bases identical to TRBD1. The ends lost 2 bases at V and 5 bases at J; junction bases unmatched: 10. The germline V gene encodes CDR1 SGHVS and CDR2 FNYEAQ. The CDR3 totals 16 residues. The CDR3 DNA is TGTGCCAGCAGCTTATCTCGGGACAGGCGGTCGGAGACCCAGTACTTC. Encoded protein: CASSLSRDRRSETQYF. The full variable domain, with the rest looked up from reference TRBV7-6 and TRBJ2-5, is GAGVSQSPRYKVTKRGQDVALRCDPISGHVSLYWYRQALGQGPEFLTYFNYEAQQDKSGLPNDRFSAERPEGSISTLTIQRTEQRDSAMYRCASSLSRDRRSETQYFGPGTRLLVL.

The rearrangement joins TRBV27 to TRBJ2-7; 7 bases fit TRBD1. The CDR3 runs to 15 residues. The ends lost 5 bases at V and 6 bases at J; junction bases unmatched: 13. Germline values: CDR1 MNHEY, CDR2 SMNVEV (reference sequence). The CDR3 loop reads CASSVRQGSGSEQYF. The CDR3 DNA follows: TGTGCCAGCAGTGTGCGACAGGGATCAGGCTCCGAGCAGTACTTC.

J is TRBJ2-4 and V is TRBV5-1; D is unresolved. From germline, CDR1 is SGHRS and CDR2 YFSETQ. This CDR3 is 14 amino acids long. With 3 bases removed from V and 0 bases from J, the gap between germline ends came to 7 bases. The CDR3 loop is CASSSGGAKNIQYF. The CDR3 nucleotides are TGCGCCAGCAGCTCGGGTGGAGCCAAAAACATTCAGTACTTC.

The chain recombines TRBV20-1 with TRBJ1-4; D remains unclear. The CDR3 sequence is 10 residues long. Germline CDR1 and CDR2: DFQATT and SNEGSKA (reference sequence). V was trimmed by 6 bases and J by 4 bases, leaving 3 bases between them. This CDR3 reads CSAYNEKLFF. In DNA, the CDR3 is TGCAGTGCCTATAATGAAAAACTGTTTTTT.

DNA of the CDR3: TGTGCCAGCAGCTTAGACCTAGGGGCTAGCTCCTACAATGAGCAGTTCTTC. Translating gives CASSLDLGASSYNEQFF. The V gene is TRBV9, the J gene TRBJ2-1; a possible D gene is TRBD1 (5 bases). The V and J ends lost 4 bases and 0 bases respectively, with 17 bases between them. Germline lookup yields CDR1 SGDLS and CDR2 YYNGEE. This CDR3 is 17 amino acids long.

This chain connects TRBV5-1 to TRBJ2-7; TRBD1 aligns across 9 bases. The CDR3 totals 14 residues. With V trimmed by 6 bases and J by 4 bases, 8 bases remained unmatched. CDR1 and CDR2 (germline): SGHRS, YFSETQ. The CDR3 nucleotides are TGCGCCAGCAACGGACAGGGGCTACCTTACGAGCAGTACTTC. Protein product: CASNGQGLPYEQYF.

This sequence joins TRBV9 and TRBJ1-1; no clear D gene. CDR1 and CDR2 from the germline V gene are SGDLS and YYNGEE. With 2 bases removed from V and 3 bases from J, the gap between germline ends came to 20 bases. CDR3 length equals 17 residues. CDR3 bases: TGTGCCAGCAGCGTTGGAGGAACGACTGGCCCGGACACTGAAGCTTTCTTT. Translated, it gives CASSVGGTTGPDTEAFF.

The CDR3 bases are TGTGCCAGCAGCTTAGTCCCAAAACTGTTTTTT. It encodes CASSLVPKLFF. The chain has TRBV11-3 and TRBJ1-4; no clear D. The germline V gene has CDR1 SGHNT and CDR2 YENEEA. This CDR3 has 11 residues. Trimming removed 1 base at V and 10 bases at J, with 4 bases between.